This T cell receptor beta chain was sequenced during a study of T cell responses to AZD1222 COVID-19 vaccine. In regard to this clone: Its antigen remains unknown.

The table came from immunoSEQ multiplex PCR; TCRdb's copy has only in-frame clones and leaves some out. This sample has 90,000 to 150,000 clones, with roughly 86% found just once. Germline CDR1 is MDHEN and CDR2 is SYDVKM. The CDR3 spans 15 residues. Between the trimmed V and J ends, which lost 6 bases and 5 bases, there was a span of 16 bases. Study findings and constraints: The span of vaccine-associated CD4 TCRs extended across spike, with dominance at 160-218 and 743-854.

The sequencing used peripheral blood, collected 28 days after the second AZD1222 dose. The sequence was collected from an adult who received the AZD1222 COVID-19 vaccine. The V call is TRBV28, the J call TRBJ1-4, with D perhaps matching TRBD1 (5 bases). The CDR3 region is CASRGGQFPNEKLFF. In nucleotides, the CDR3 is TGTGCCAGCAGGGGAGGACAATTTCCGAATGAAAAACTGTTTTTT.